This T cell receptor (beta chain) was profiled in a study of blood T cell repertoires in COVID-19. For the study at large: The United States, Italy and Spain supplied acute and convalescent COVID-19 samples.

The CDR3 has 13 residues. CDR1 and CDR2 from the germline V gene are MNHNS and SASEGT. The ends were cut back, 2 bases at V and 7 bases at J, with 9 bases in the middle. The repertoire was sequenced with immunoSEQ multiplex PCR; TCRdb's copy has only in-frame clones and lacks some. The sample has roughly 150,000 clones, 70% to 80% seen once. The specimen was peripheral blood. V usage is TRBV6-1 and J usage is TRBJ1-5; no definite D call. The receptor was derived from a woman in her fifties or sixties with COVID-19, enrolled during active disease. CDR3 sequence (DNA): TGTGCCAGCAGTGAACAGGACTACCAGCCCCAGCATTTT. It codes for CASSEQDYQPQHF.